This T cell receptor beta chain was found in a study of T cells in Graves' hyperthyroidism and ophthalmopathy. Notes on the study in general: Ophthalmopathy onset followed model prediction by a median around six months.

With respect to this clonotype: What it binds is not known.

From RNA transcripts, TCR beta CDR3 regions were amplified. RT-PCR in the first round (using the HTBI primer set) targeted the TCR CDR3. One entry per CDR3 protein, called by TCRdb with MiXCR from the multiplex PCR reads. The table lists some 700,000 distinct CDR3 sequences, roughly 17% of them singletons, with around 16% in the top ten. Participants, patients aged 18 to 65, had newly diagnosed hyperthyroidism with a duration under 2 months. Exclusion of patients followed from uncontrolled infection, other autoimmune disease, pregnancy or lactation. This CDR3 spans 15 amino acids. Trimming pared 0 bases from V and 3 bases from J, leaving 12 bases between. CDR1 is LGHNA and CDR2 is YSLEER in the germline V gene.

V usage is TRBV4-3 and J usage is TRBJ2-7; tentatively, D is TRBD2 (6 bases). Sequencing was done on a sample of blood. The origin of this receptor is a man aged 50 or older with Graves' hyperthyroidism. The CDR3 here is CASSQDGLEGYEQYF. The CDR3 coding sequence is TGCGCCAGCAGCCAAGATGGCCTGGAGGGCTACGAGCAGTACTTC.